The 9 T cell receptor beta chains given below trace back to one sample, sequenced in a study of T cell clonotyping in hematopoietic cell transplantation. Generated by immunoSEQ multiplex PCR, the TCRdb table keeps only in-frame clones and is missing some. In the table there are thousands of clones, 65% to 70% of which are singletons. Sequences were derived from PBMCs, sampled 180 days after allogeneic stem cell transplant. The origin of the receptors is a male patient between 45 and 60 years old who had an allogeneic stem cell transplant from an unrelated donor, so the T cells may come from the graft donor. Some clones in this sample may be carry-over from other donors' samples.

The CDR3 loop reads CASSLGSSRNQPQHF. The CDR3 region has the DNA TGTGCCAGCAGTTTGGGTAGTTCTCGCAATCAGCCCCAGCATTTT. The chain joins TRBV27 to TRBJ1-5; D unresolved. The germline CDR1 and CDR2 sequences are MNHEY and SMNVEV (reference sequence). V lost 3 bases and J 2 bases, leaving 11 bases between the germline ends. The CDR3 is made up of 15 amino acids.

The chain links TRBV7-2 to TRBJ2-3; D gene ambiguous. From germline, CDR1 is SGHTA and CDR2 FQGNSA. V lost 2 bases and J lost 11, with 17 bases in between. The CDR3 length is 14 residues. The CDR3 DNA follows: TGTGCCAGCAGCTTACCCCCCCGGGCCCGCGTGCAGTATTTT. Its translation is CASSLPPRARVQYF.

The chain recombines TRBV19 with TRBJ1-2; D possibly corresponds to TRBD1 (6 bases). CDR3 length: 17 amino acids. The germline gives CDR1 LNHDA, CDR2 SQIVND (reference sequence). Trimming cost V 6 bases and J 7 bases, with 27 bases left between them. CDR3 sequence: CASRVLRDTSSGRGYTF. The DNA for the CDR3 is TGTGCCAGTAGGGTCCTCCGGGACACATCTTCGGGTCGTGGCTACACCTTC.

V is TRBV19 and J is TRBJ1-4, with 9 bases lining up with TRBD1. V gave up 9 bases and J gave up 6 bases; unmatched junction bases: 2. This CDR3 is 12 amino acids long. The V gene's germline CDR1 is LNHDA and CDR2 SQIVND (reference sequence). The CDR3: CASRQGDEKLFF. In DNA form, the CDR3 reads TGTGCCAGCCGACAGGGGGATGAAAAACTGTTTTTT.

V gene TRBV2 combines with J gene TRBJ1-3; 8 nucleotides agree with TRBD1. Trimming at V came to 5 bases and at J to 0 bases, leaving 9 bases not matched to a gene. This CDR3 spans 17 amino acids. Germline CDR1 and CDR2: SNHLY and FYNNEI. CDR3 protein: CASSPGQGPFSGNTIYF. CDR3 bases: TGTGCCAGCAGTCCAGGACAGGGACCTTTCTCTGGAAACACCATATATTTT. Full variable domain (missing parts from reference TRBV2 and TRBJ1-3): EPEVTQTPSHQVTQMGQEVILRCVPISNHLYFYWYRQILGQKVEFLVSFYNNEISEKSEIFDDQFSVERPDGSNFTLKIRSTKLEDSAMYFCASSPGQGPFSGNTIYFGEGSWLTVV.

The chain combines TRBV19 with TRBJ1-1, with 9 bases matching TRBD1. Germline V CDR1 and CDR2: LNHDA, SQIVND (reference sequence). The CDR3 sequence is 22 residues long. The V gene end was trimmed by 0 bases and the J gene end by 0 bases; junction bases not matched to a gene: 20. CDR3 coding DNA: TGTGCCAGTAGTATAGACTTACCGGGACAGGGTATTGTAAGTGGGATGAACACTGAAGCTTTCTTT. This translates into CASSIDLPGQGIVSGMNTEAFF.

This clone was found once. The chain couples TRBV28 to TRBJ1-5; D gene ambiguous. Trimming removed 5 bases from V and 10 bases from J, with 24 bases in between. Germline CDR1 MDHEN, CDR2 SYDVKM. The CDR3 runs 16 residues. CDR3 coding DNA: TGTGCCAGCAGTACCATTGGATCGGGGTTGGAAGAACCCCAGCATTTT. It yields the protein CASSTIGSGLEEPQHF. The entire variable domain, with the rest obtained from reference TRBV28 and TRBJ1-5, is as follows: DVKVTQSSRYLVKRTGEKVFLECVQDMDHENMFWYRQDPGLGLRLIYFSYDVKMKEKGDIPEGYSVSREKKERFSLILESASTNQTSMYLCASSTIGSGLEEPQHFGDGTRLSIL.

By its share, this clone is medium-sized. CDR3 sequence reads: CASSARDDYNEQFF. In DNA, the CDR3 is TGTGCCAGCAGCGCCCGGGACGACTACAATGAGCAGTTCTTC. The chain employs TRBV9 and TRBJ2-1; D may match TRBD1 or TRBD2 (5 bases each). This CDR3 has 14 residues. Germline-derived CDR1 and CDR2 are SGDLS and YYNGEE. Trimming shortened V by 3 bases and J by 3 bases, and 10 bases separated the two germline ends.

This clone has more than one count but fewer than ten. V gene TRBV6-1 combines with J gene TRBJ2-7; D not certain. Germline V gene data show CDR1 as MNHNS and CDR2 as SASEGT. The CDR3 totals 12 residues. With 2 bases removed from V and 3 bases from J, the gap between germline ends came to 5 bases. CDR3 loop: CASSELRYEQYF. Written as DNA, the CDR3 is TGTGCCAGCAGTGAATTACGCTACGAGCAGTACTTC.